One sample yielded the 20 T cell receptor beta chains listed below, sequenced in a study of human T cells and chemical hapten exposure. TCRdb reprocessed the RACE reads with MiXCR, giving one entry per CDR3 protein. This table holds approximately 120,000 distinct CDR3 sequences, about a tenth found once. The time point denotes: patch test 2, 6 weeks after DPC sensitization. Treatment meaning: therapeutic diphenylcyclopropenone sensitization with weekly scalp DPC. The material sequenced was whole blood, taken in connection with sensitization to the hapten diphenylcyclopropenone (DPC). All receptors come from a woman aged 40 to 49 with alopecia areata. Some clones in this sample may be carry-over from other donors' samples.

A few counts support this clonotype. The chain has TRBV9 and TRBJ2-7; tentatively, D is TRBD1 or TRBD2 (5 bases each). CDR3 size: 16 residues. Germline V lookup: CDR1 SGDLS, CDR2 YYNGEE. V was cut by 0 bases and J by 1 base, with 14 bases left in between. The chain's CDR3 is CASSVGGQGASYEQYF. The CDR3 nucleotides are TGTGCCAGCAGCGTAGGAGGGCAGGGTGCGTCCTACGAGCAGTACTTC.

The V call is TRBV28, the J call TRBJ1-1; D call uncertain. The V and J ends lost 5 bases and 0 bases respectively, with 10 bases between them. The CDR3 totals 14 residues. CDR1 MDHEN and CDR2 SYDVKM come from the germline V gene. CDR3 DNA: TGTGCCAGCAGTCCCCCTCGGCTGAACACTGAAGCTTTCTTT. It translates to CASSPPRLNTEAFF.

The rearrangement uses TRBV12-3 or TRBV12-4 and TRBJ1-1; 7 nucleotides line up with TRBD1. The V and J ends lost 3 bases and 9 bases, in that order; junction bases with no gene match: 4. The CDR3 loop spans 12 amino acids. DNA of the CDR3: TGTGCCAGCAGTTTCCCACAGGGGAAAGCTTTCTTT. It is translated as CASSFPQGKAFF.

This clonotype was counted a few times. The genes are TRBV7-8 and TRBJ1-4; D gene uncertain. The CDR3 sequence is 18 residues long. Deletions cut 2 bases from V and 4 bases from J, with 20 bases between. Germline V gene sequence: CDR1 SGHVS, CDR2 FQNEAQ. The CDR3 DNA reads TGTGCCAGCAGCTTAAGGCCGGCGGGGTCGACGCTTAATGAAAAACTGTTTTTT. It yields the protein CASSLRPAGSTLNEKLFF.

At least ten counts were recorded for this clonotype. This chain connects TRBV4-3 to TRBJ2-2, with 7 bases aligning to TRBD2. Germline CDR1 is LGHNA and CDR2 is YSLEER. The CDR3 totals 16 residues. The V segment lost 0 bases and the J segment 5 bases; nucleotides outside the gene matches: 6. The CDR3 nucleotides are TGCGCCAGCAGCCAAGATGGGGGGACTACTACCGGGGAGCTGTTTTTT. Its translation is CASSQDGGTTTGELFF.

As for this clonotype: A junction end diverges from the germline sequence, so it may reflect a read error. The chain is built from TRBV28 and TRBJ1-2, with a tentative D call TRBD1 (6 bases). CDR3 size: 16 residues. CDR1 and CDR2 (germline): MDHEN, SYDVKM. CDR3 sequence: CTSSLRSRRGDYGYTF. In DNA, the CDR3 is TGTACCAGCAGTTTAAGGTCTCGCAGGGGAGACTATGGCTACACCTTC.

This clonotype was detected ten times or more. The chain recombines TRBV18 with TRBJ1-3; no clear D gene. CDR3 length equals 20 residues. CDR1 is KGHSH, CDR2 LQKENI, per germline. V lost 4 bases and J lost 0, with 25 bases in between. CDR3 region: CASSLQTPQKGRLSGNTIYF. DNA of the CDR3: TGTGCCAGCTCACTTCAAACACCCCAGAAAGGGAGACTCTCTGGAAACACCATATATTTT.

This clonotype came up a few times. The V gene is TRBV5-1, the J gene TRBJ2-2; D may be TRBD2 (6 bases). The V end lost 7 bases, the J end lost 5 bases, and 15 bases lay between the germline ends. The CDR3 is 14 residues long. Germline assignment: CDR1 SGHRS and CDR2 YFSETQ. The CDR3 nucleotides read TGCGCCAGCGGGAGGCAGGGTGAGACCGGGGAGCTGTTTTTT. Protein: CASGRQGETGELFF. Drawing the rest from reference TRBV5-1 and TRBJ2-2, the complete variable domain is KAGVTQTPRYLIKTRGQQVTLSCSPISGHRSVSWYQQTPGQGLQFLFEYFSETQRNKGNFPGRFSGRQFSNSRSEMNVSTLELGDSALYLCASGRQGETGELFFGEGSRLTVL.

This chain joins TRBV6-2 or TRBV6-3 and TRBJ1-2; TRBD1 is a possible D gene (6 bases). The CDR3 runs 13 residues. The V gene lost 4 bases and the J gene lost 2 bases, with 8 bases spanning the gap. Germline CDR1 reads MNHEY; CDR2 reads SVGEGT. This CDR3 reads CASSFQGNYGYTF. CDR3 sequence (DNA): TGTGCCAGCAGTTTTCAGGGGAACTATGGCTACACCTTC.

The rearrangement joins TRBV14 to TRBJ2-5; D might be TRBD1 (5 bases). CDR1 is SGHDN, CDR2 FVKESK, per germline. Trimming shortened V by 1 base and J by 5 bases, and 8 bases separated the two germline ends. The CDR3 is 13 amino acids. DNA for the CDR3: TGTGCCAGCAGCCAAGGGGGCGCGGAGACCCAGTACTTC. Amino acid sequence: CASSQGGAETQYF.

This clonotype was counted at least ten times. V gene TRBV28 combines with J gene TRBJ2-6; D remains unclear. V lost 3 bases, J lost 0 bases, and 6 bases lay in between. This CDR3 has 15 residues. Germline V gene sequence: CDR1 MDHEN, CDR2 SYDVKM. As DNA, the CDR3 is TGTGCCAGCAGTTTCTTCGGCTCTGGGGCCAACGTCCTGACTTTC. This encodes CASSFFGSGANVLTF.

The chain recombines TRBV5-8 with TRBJ2-3; 12 nucleotides agree with TRBD2. V gave up 3 bases and J gave up 6 bases; unmatched junction bases: 11. The CDR3 length is 17 residues. In germline, CDR1 is SGHTS, CDR2 YDEGEE. The CDR3 here is CASSSSPSGGAVDTQYF. The CDR3 region has the DNA TGTGCCAGCAGCTCCTCACCTAGCGGGGGGGCGGTGGATACGCAGTATTTT.

The V and J genes are TRBV4-2 and TRBJ1-1, with D possibly TRBD1 on 5 matching bases. Germline CDR1 LGHNA, CDR2 YNFKEQ. V was shortened by 0 bases and J by 8 bases, with 10 bases between the two germline ends. The CDR3 has 13 amino acids. CDR3 amino acids: CASSQEAGREAFF. The CDR3 DNA follows: TGTGCCAGCAGCCAAGAGGCGGGACGGGAAGCTTTCTTT.

The CDR3: CASSLRTPYYGYTF. The DNA of the CDR3 is TGTGCCAGCAGTTTACGTACCCCATACTATGGCTACACCTTC. The chain links TRBV28 to TRBJ1-2; D remains unclear. The CDR3 sequence is 14 residues long. V lost 2 bases and J 3 bases, leaving 10 bases between the germline ends. Germline CDR1 reads MDHEN; CDR2 reads SYDVKM.

This clonotype was detected a few times. The rearrangement uses TRBV10-3 and TRBJ1-1; 10 positions agree with TRBD1. The V gene's germline CDR1 is ENHRY and CDR2 SYGVKD. CDR3 length equals 14 residues. Germline trimming cut 4 bases from V and 7 bases from J; bases unmatched to any gene: 6. The CDR3 loop reads CAISGGQGPYEAFF. DNA for the CDR3: TGTGCCATCAGTGGGGGACAGGGGCCCTATGAAGCTTTCTTT.

The chain is built from TRBV11-2 and TRBJ1-1, with D uncertain. CDR1 SGHAT and CDR2 FQNNGV come from the germline V gene. V lost 1 base and J lost 8, with 14 bases in between. This CDR3 comprises 14 residues. This CDR3 is CASSLVMSVGEAFF. The DNA for the CDR3 is TGTGCCAGCAGCTTAGTAATGAGCGTTGGGGAAGCTTTCTTT.

This clonotype was counted ten times or more. This chain connects TRBV5-1 to TRBJ1-3; D not resolved. This CDR3 is built from 17 residues. Germline V gene sequence: CDR1 SGHRS, CDR2 YFSETQ. Between the trimmed V and J ends, which lost 5 bases and 0 bases, there was a span of 18 bases. The CDR3 loop is CASSQSPSLVSGNTIYF. The CDR3 DNA is TGCGCCAGCAGTCAATCCCCTTCGCTCGTCTCTGGAAACACCATATATTTT. The full variable domain, completed using reference TRBV5-1 and TRBJ1-3, is KAGVTQTPRYLIKTRGQQVTLSCSPISGHRSVSWYQQTPGQGLQFLFEYFSETQRNKGNFPGRFSGRQFSNSRSEMNVSTLELGDSALYLCASSQSPSLVSGNTIYFGEGSWLTVV.

The chain has TRBV6-5 and TRBJ1-1, with D perhaps TRBD1 (6 bases). This CDR3 is built from 13 residues. Trimming pared 5 bases from V and 10 bases from J, leaving 17 bases between. Germline-derived CDR1 and CDR2 are MNHEY and SVGAGI. The CDR3 nucleotides read TGTGCCAGCAGTGGCAGGGGTCCGAGGCGAGCTTTCTTT. It specifies CASSGRGPRRAFF.

The sample holds many counts of this clonotype. The CDR3 here is CSASSAYEQYF. The CDR3 region has the DNA TGCAGCGCCAGCAGCGCCTACGAGCAGTACTTC. This chain links TRBV29-1 with TRBJ2-7; D is unclear. Trimming removed 7 bases from V and 2 bases from J, with 9 bases in between. CDR3 length: 11 amino acids. Looked up from germline, CDR1 is SQVTM and CDR2 is ANQGSEA.

The chain couples TRBV28 to TRBJ1-6; D gene unclear. The CDR3 has 14 residues. Trimming removed 7 bases at V and 4 bases at J, with 11 bases between. CDR1 is MDHEN and CDR2 is SYDVKM in the germline V gene. This CDR3 is CASTQKVYNSPLHF. The CDR3 region has the DNA TGTGCCAGCACGCAGAAGGTGTATAATTCACCCCTCCACTTT.